The present entry profiles one T cell receptor (beta chain) with its context. These data belong to a study of blood T cell repertoires in COVID-19. Study details: Samples representing acute and convalescent COVID-19 were sourced from the United States, Italy and Spain. PBMCs, B-cell-depleted T cells, or T cells provided the cDNA or gDNA that made up the material.

Seattle patients were enrolled while actively infected and followed longitudinally. This CDR3 contains 15 residues. CDR1 and CDR2 from the germline V gene are SGHRS and YFSETQ. Unmatched junction bases numbered 7, after V lost 4 bases and J lost 3 bases. In the original processing: Amplification of reference gene primers was used by the study to estimate nucleated cell counts. Data came from immunoSEQ multiplex PCR; TCRdb stores just in-frame clones and leaves some out. From that table come the V and J calls and clone size; the DNA was used to work out D and trimming. The repertoire consists of fewer than 250,000 clones, with 86% occurring once and the leading ten covering 5.5% to 6.5%.

The sequenced material came from peripheral blood. The chain employs TRBV5-1 and TRBJ2-5; 9 positions agree with TRBD2. This TCR came from a woman aged 80 or over with COVID-19, enrolled during active disease. The CDR3 is CASSGRGGAEETQYF. The CDR3 DNA sequence: TGCGCCAGCAGCGGGCGCGGGGGGGCGGAAGAGACCCAGTACTTC.